The next 15 T cell receptor beta chains were all read from a single sample in a study of brain T cells in children with intractable seizures. Sequencing used immunoSEQ multiplex PCR; TCRdb keeps in-frame clones, though not all of them. This table holds 300,000 to 400,000 clones, over 85% found once. Time point noted: blood from clinic visit 5 months post-surgery; TSC patient then seizure free. The sample consisted of peripheral blood, taken more than 4 months after surgery. The receptors here all came from a boy under two years old with tuberous sclerosis and intractable seizures.

This rearrangement joins TRBV30 to TRBJ1-6; 7 bases match TRBD1. The CDR3 runs to 18 residues. Looked up from germline, CDR1 is GTSNPN and CDR2 is SVGIG (reference sequence). The V gene end was trimmed by 5 bases and the J gene end by 0 bases; junction bases not matched to a gene: 13. Here the CDR3 DNA reads TGTGCCTGGGGGAACCATCAGGGGGGGAGCTCCTATAATTCACCCCTCCACTTT. It is translated as CAWGNHQGGSSYNSPLHF.

The chain employs TRBV5-6 and TRBJ2-5, with TRBD2 matching over 14 bases. CDR3 length equals 15 residues. The germline V gene has CDR1 SGHDT and CDR2 YYEEEE. V gave up 5 bases and J gave up 6 bases; unmatched junction bases: 6. The CDR3 bases are TGTGCCAGCAGAAAGGGGACTAGCGGGAGACAGACCCAGTACTTC. Its translation is CASRKGTSGRQTQYF.

This clone was counted once. The chain has TRBV12-3 or TRBV12-4 and TRBJ1-2; no clear D. Trimming pared 3 bases from V and 4 bases from J, leaving 9 bases between. This CDR3 region has 13 residues. The CDR3 DNA sequence: TGTGCCAGCAGTTTTCGAGATGGCTATGGCTACACCTTC. Protein product: CASSFRDGYGYTF.

V gene TRBV6-5 combines with J gene TRBJ1-2; perhaps TRBD1 as D (6 bases). The V end was cut by 0 bases, the J end by 7 bases, with 15 bases between. This CDR3 contains 15 residues. Germline V gene lookup returns CDR1 MNHEY and CDR2 SVGAGI. The CDR3 DNA reads TGTGCCAGCAGTTACTCACAGGGTCTGGTAGGTGGCTACACCTTC. Its protein is CASSYSQGLVGGYTF.

V is TRBV30 and J is TRBJ1-6; D is ambiguous. This CDR3 spans 16 amino acids. Trimming shortened V by 8 bases and J by 9 bases, and 26 bases separated the two germline ends. Germline V CDR1 and CDR2: GTSNPN, SVGIG (reference sequence). CDR3 nucleotides: TGTGCCATTCATTCTTCGGCAGACGGGCTCGGTTCACCCCTCCACTTT. This sequence encodes CAIHSSADGLGSPLHF. Full variable domain (rest looked up from reference TRBV30 and TRBJ1-6): SQTIHQWPATLVQPVGSPLSLECTVEGTSNPNLYWYRQAAGRGLQLLFYSVGIGQISSEVPQNLSASRPQDRQFILSSKKLLLSDSGFYLCAIHSSADGLGSPLHFGNGTRLTVT.

This rearrangement joins TRBV5-1 to TRBJ2-3; 9 bases are shared with TRBD2. The CDR3 is made up of 14 amino acids. CDR1 is SGHRS, CDR2 YFSETQ, per germline. V dropped 6 bases and J dropped 2; count of bases not matched to a gene: 4. The CDR3 spells CASTGTSFTDTQYF. DNA for the CDR3: TGCGCCAGCACCGGGACTAGCTTCACAGATACGCAGTATTTT.

The chain recombines TRBV25-1 with TRBJ1-4; D perhaps matches TRBD1 (6 bases). Germline CDR1 is MGHDK and CDR2 is SYGVNS. This CDR3 spans 13 amino acids. With 6 bases removed from V and 7 bases from J, the gap between germline ends came to 12 bases. The CDR3 loop is CASRGTRGEKLFF. The CDR3 DNA reads TGTGCCAGCAGAGGGACAAGGGGTGAAAAACTGTTTTTT.

This rearrangement joins TRBV7-2 to TRBJ2-7, with 8 bases identical to TRBD2. The CDR3 extends over 15 amino acids. Per the germline V gene, CDR1 is SGHTA and CDR2 is FQGNSA. Trimming took 0 bases from V and 3 from J; bases not matched to a gene: 4. For the CDR3, the DNA is TGTGCCAGCAGCTTAGCCGGCGGGGGGTACTACGAGCAGTACTTC. Translation gives CASSLAGGGYYEQYF. The whole variable domain, remainder taken from reference TRBV7-2 and TRBJ2-7, is GAGVSQSPSNKVTEKGKDVELRCDPISGHTALYWYRQSLGQGLEFLIYFQGNSAPDKSGLPSDRFSAERTGGSVSTLTIQRTQQEDSAVYLCASSLAGGGYYEQYFGPGTRLTVT.

V gene TRBV9 combines with J gene TRBJ2-7; either TRBD1 or TRBD2 may fit D (5 bases each). Trimming cost V 2 bases and J 2 bases, with 11 bases left between them. The length of the CDR3 is 14 residues. Germline V gene data show CDR1 as SGDLS and CDR2 as YYNGEE. In DNA, the CDR3 is TGTGCCAGCAGCGTCTCCGGGACCACCTACGAGCAGTACTTC. Translation: CASSVSGTTYEQYF.

The rearrangement uses TRBV7-9 and TRBJ2-1; D is unresolved. The CDR3 is 13 residues long. V lost 0 bases, J lost 7 bases, and 7 bases lay in between. The germline CDR1 and CDR2 sequences are SEHNR and FQNEAQ (reference sequence). In DNA, the CDR3 is TGTGCCAGCAGCTTAGCCCTTGGGAATGAGCAGTTCTTC. Translation: CASSLALGNEQFF. Variable domain in full (rest from reference TRBV7-9 and TRBJ2-1): DTGVSQNPRHKITKRGQNVTFRCDPISEHNRLYWYRQTLGQGPEFLTYFQNEAQLEKSRLLSDRFSAERPKGSFSTLEIQRTEQGDSAMYLCASSLALGNEQFFGPGTRLTVL.

CDR3 DNA sequence: TGTGCCAGCAGACAGGGGGCTCTTTCCGAGCAGTACTTC. The encoded protein is CASRQGALSEQYF. The rearrangement joins TRBV7-8 to TRBJ2-7, with 9 bases matching TRBD1. Germline values: CDR1 SGHVS, CDR2 FQNEAQ. The CDR3 is 13 residues long. The J segment lost 6 bases and the V segment lost 6 bases, leaving 6 bases of the junction unmatched. Drawing the rest from reference TRBV7-8 and TRBJ2-7, the complete variable domain is GAGVSQSPRYKVAKRGQDVALRCDPISGHVSLFWYQQALGQGPEFLTYFQNEAQLDKSGLPSDRFFAERPEGSVSTLKIQRTQQEDSAVYLCASRQGALSEQYFGPGTRLTVT.

The V and J genes are TRBV28 and TRBJ1-5; D may be TRBD1 (6 bases). The CDR3 contains 15 residues. CDR1 and CDR2 (germline): MDHEN, SYDVKM. V was trimmed by 6 bases and J by 2 bases, leaving 14 bases between them. CDR3 protein: CASRRVGGGNQPQHF. The CDR3 DNA follows: TGTGCCAGCAGACGGGTAGGGGGTGGCAATCAGCCCCAGCATTTT.

This chain joins TRBV7-2 and TRBJ1-5; D uncertain. CDR1 SGHTA and CDR2 FQGNSA come from the germline V gene. With 2 bases removed from V and 3 bases from J, the gap between germline ends came to 11 bases. The CDR3 sequence is 15 residues long. CDR3 amino acids: CASSLWGGNNQPQHF. The CDR3 DNA reads TGTGCCAGCAGCTTATGGGGTGGGAACAATCAGCCCCAGCATTTT.

Here the CDR3 DNA reads TGCAGCGTTGGGCGTGACCCAGGGGCCTACGAGCAGTACTTC. This sequence encodes CSVGRDPGAYEQYF. V is TRBV29-1 and J is TRBJ2-7; a weak D match, TRBD1 (6 bases). This CDR3 spans 14 amino acids. Deletions cut 4 bases from V and 2 bases from J, with 15 bases between. The V gene's germline CDR1 is SQVTM and CDR2 ANQGSEA.

This clone was observed once. The V gene is TRBV5-1, the J gene TRBJ1-3; perhaps TRBD1 as D (6 bases). Trimming took 4 bases from V and 3 from J, leaving 20 bases between them. Germline V CDR1 and CDR2: SGHRS, YFSETQ. There are 17 residues in the CDR3. The CDR3 coding sequence is TGCGCCAGCAGCCCCCAAACTGGGGGGGCGCGTGGAAACACCATATATTTT. Amino acids: CASSPQTGGARGNTIYF.